This T cell receptor (beta chain) was observed in a study of regulatory T cells in long-lasting Graves disease. The study's findings and limits: The study found persistent patients shared more public clonotypes (roughly 2,500) than new patients (over 900).

In germline, CDR1 is SQVTM, CDR2 ANQGSEA. The CDR3 runs to 15 residues. The V gene end was trimmed by 5 bases and the J gene end by 0 bases; junction bases not matched to a gene: 3. CDR3 regions were amplified by Arm-PCR using iRepertoire HTBI primers to build TCR beta libraries. TCRdb independently ran MiXCR on the multiplex PCR reads; one entry per CDR3 protein. Of some 340,000 distinct CDR3 sequences listed, approximately 25% were seen once; the top ten hold around 30%. Noted time point: persistent/refractory GD, antithyroid drugs over 5 years with positive TRAb. PBMCs were the source of the RNA used for TCR sequencing. Graves' disease diagnoses used American Thyroid Association guidelines. Worth noting for this clonotype: Antigen unknown.

The sequences come from peripheral blood mononuclear cells (PBMCs), collected when the disease was refractory, from a patient treated with antithyroid drugs. This chain links TRBV29-1 with TRBJ2-7; 14 positions agree with TRBD2. This TCR was recovered from a woman aged 40 to 50 with Graves disease. CDR3 nucleotide sequence: TGCAGCGTTTACGGGACTAGCGGGAGCTCCTACGAGCAGTACTTC. Protein: CSVYGTSGSSYEQYF.